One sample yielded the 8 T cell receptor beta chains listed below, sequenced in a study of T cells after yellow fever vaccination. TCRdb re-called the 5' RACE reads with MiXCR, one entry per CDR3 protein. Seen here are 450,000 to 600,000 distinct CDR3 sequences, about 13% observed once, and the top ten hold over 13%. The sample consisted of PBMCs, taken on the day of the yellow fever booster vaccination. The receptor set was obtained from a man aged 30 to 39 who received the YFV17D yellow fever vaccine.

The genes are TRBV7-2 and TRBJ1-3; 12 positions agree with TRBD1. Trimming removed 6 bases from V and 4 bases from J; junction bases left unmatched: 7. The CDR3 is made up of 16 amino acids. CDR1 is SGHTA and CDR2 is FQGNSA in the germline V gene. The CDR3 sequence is CASSPGQGARGNTIYF. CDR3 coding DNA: TGTGCCAGCAGTCCGGGACAGGGGGCTAGAGGAAACACCATATATTTT.

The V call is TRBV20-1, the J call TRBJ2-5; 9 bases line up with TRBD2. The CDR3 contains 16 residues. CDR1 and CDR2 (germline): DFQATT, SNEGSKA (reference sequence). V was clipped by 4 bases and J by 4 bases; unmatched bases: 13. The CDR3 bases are TGCAGTGCTAATCGCCTGGTAGCGGGAGTTAGAGAGACCCAGTACTTC. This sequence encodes CSANRLVAGVRETQYF.

The CDR3: CASSLGVRGSPWEQFF. CDR3 DNA: TGTGCCAGCAGCTTAGGTGTCAGGGGGTCCCCTTGGGAGCAGTTCTTC. The chain employs TRBV7-9 and TRBJ2-1; the match to TRBD1 covers 7 bases. This CDR3 spans 16 amino acids. V dropped 1 base and J dropped 10; count of bases not matched to a gene: 13. CDR1 is SEHNR and CDR2 is FQNEAQ in the germline V gene (reference sequence).

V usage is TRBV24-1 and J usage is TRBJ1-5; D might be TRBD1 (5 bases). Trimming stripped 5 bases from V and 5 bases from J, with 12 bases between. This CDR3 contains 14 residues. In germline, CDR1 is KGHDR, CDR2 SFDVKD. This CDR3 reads CATSGPGPDQPQHF. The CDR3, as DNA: TGTGCCACCAGTGGTCCGGGACCGGATCAGCCCCAGCATTTT.

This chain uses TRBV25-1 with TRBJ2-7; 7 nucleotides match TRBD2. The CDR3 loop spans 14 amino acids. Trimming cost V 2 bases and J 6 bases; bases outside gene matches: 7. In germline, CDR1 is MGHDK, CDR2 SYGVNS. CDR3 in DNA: TGTGCCAGCAGTGAACATCACGGGAGGCGCGAGCAGTACTTC. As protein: CASSEHHGRREQYF.

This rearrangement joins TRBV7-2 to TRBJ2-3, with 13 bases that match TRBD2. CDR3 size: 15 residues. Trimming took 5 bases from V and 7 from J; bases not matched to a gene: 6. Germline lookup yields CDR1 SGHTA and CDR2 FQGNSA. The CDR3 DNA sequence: TGTGCCAGCAGCCCCGGGACTAGCGGGACCAATACGCAGTATTTT. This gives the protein CASSPGTSGTNTQYF.

The CDR3 DNA sequence: TGTGCCAGCACCGAAAGGGTCCAAAGGGGAACCGGGGAGCTGTTTTTT. Residues: CASTERVQRGTGELFF. The chain carries TRBV2 and TRBJ2-2; tentative D call: TRBD1 (5 bases). The germline gives CDR1 SNHLY, CDR2 FYNNEI. Trimming removed 7 bases from V and 5 bases from J, with 20 bases in between. This CDR3 region has 16 residues. Using reference TRBV2 and TRBJ2-2 for the parts outside the CDR3, the full variable domain is EPEVTQTPSHQVTQMGQEVILRCVPISNHLYFYWYRQILGQKVEFLVSFYNNEISEKSEIFDDQFSVERPDGSNFTLKIRSTKLEDSAMYFCASTERVQRGTGELFFGEGSRLTVL.

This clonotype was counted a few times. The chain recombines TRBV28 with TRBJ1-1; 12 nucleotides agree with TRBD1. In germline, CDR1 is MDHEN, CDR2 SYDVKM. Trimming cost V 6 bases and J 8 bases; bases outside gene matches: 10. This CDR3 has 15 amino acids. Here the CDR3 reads CASRPGTGGAHEAFF. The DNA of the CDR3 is TGTGCCAGCAGACCCGGGACAGGGGGCGCCCACGAAGCTTTCTTT.